The rows below give T cell receptor beta chains drawn from one sample of a study of identical twins. TCRdb re-called the 5' RACE reads through MiXCR, storing one row per CDR3 protein. In the table there are about 890,000 distinct CDR3 sequences, approximately 13% of which are singletons. These data are also associated with another study on yellow fever vaccine responses in identical twins.

Input material: PBMCs. The source is a young woman in good health. Each CDR3 is given with its conserved first and last residue. The D gene is left open where the match is weak. A row's size may be missing; if present it is once, few, many or a size class.

j_gene	abundance	v_gene	d_gene	CDR3aa	CDR3nt
TRBJ2-7	once	TRBV10-2	NA	CASRPGILPYEQYF	TGCGCCAGCAGGCCCGGGATCTTACCGTACGAGCAGTACTTC
TRBJ2-7	few	TRBV12-3/TRBV12-4	NA	CASSLDRASTEQYF	TGTGCCAGCAGTTTAGATCGGGCATCGACCGAGCAGTACTTC
TRBJ2-2	NA	TRBV5-1	NA	CASSFRQRQNTGELFF	TGCGCCAGCAGCTTTCGACAGAGACAGAACACCGGGGAGCTGTTTTTT
TRBJ2-1	NA	TRBV6-5	TRBD2	CASSYREGYNEQFF	TGTGCCAGCAGTTACCGGGAGGGCTACAATGAGCAGTTCTTC
TRBJ1-5	few	TRBV9	NA	CASSQDGGGQPQHF	TGTGCCAGCAGTCAAGATGGGGGAGGGCAGCCCCAGCATTTT
TRBJ1-6	many	TRBV5-1	TRBD1	CASSPDRGNSPLHF	TGCGCCAGCAGCCCCGACAGGGGTAATTCACCCCTCCACTTT
TRBJ2-1	many	TRBV12-3/TRBV12-4	TRBD2	CASRSTSGRSYNEQFF	TGTGCCAGCAGATCTACTAGCGGGCGAAGCTACAATGAGCAGTTCTTC
TRBJ1-5	many	TRBV12-3/TRBV12-4	NA	CASSLFGGNQPQHF	TGTGCCAGCAGTTTGTTTGGGGGCAATCAGCCCCAGCATTTT
TRBJ1-5	many	TRBV20-1	NA	CSARVRGPQHF	TGCAGTGCTAGAGTCCGTGGGCCCCAGCATTTT
TRBJ1-1	few	TRBV7-2	NA	CASKLNRGTEAFF	TGTGCCAGCAAGCTTAATAGGGGGACTGAAGCTTTCTTT
TRBJ1-3	many	TRBV15	NA	CATSQDRGLGNTIYF	TGTGCCACCAGCCAAGACCGGGGGCTAGGAAACACCATATATTTT
TRBJ2-1	once	TRBV7-7	TRBD1	CASSQRVGQGAYNEQFF	TGTGCCAGCAGCCAACGAGTCGGACAGGGGGCCTACAATGAGCAGTTCTTC
TRBJ2-1	few	TRBV12-3/TRBV12-4	TRBD2	CASSSTSGNPYNEQFF	TGTGCCAGCAGTTCGACTAGCGGGAACCCCTACAATGAGCAGTTCTTC
TRBJ2-5	NA	TRBV5-5	TRBD1	CASSQRGGGWETQYF	TGTGCCAGCAGCCAGAGAGGGGGCGGTTGGGAGACCCAGTACTTC
TRBJ2-2	many	TRBV11-2	TRBD2	CASSLDGTSGGNTGELFF	TGTGCCAGCAGCTTAGATGGGACTAGCGGGGGTAACACCGGGGAGCTGTTTTTT
TRBJ2-1	NA	TRBV2	TRBD2	CASSETQLAGGPSEQFF	TGTGCCAGCAGTGAAACCCAACTAGCGGGAGGGCCGAGTGAGCAGTTCTTC
TRBJ2-5	NA	TRBV7-9	TRBD2	CASSLTRRGGVETQYF	TGTGCCAGCAGCTTAACCCGGCGGGGGGGCGTAGAGACCCAGTACTTC
TRBJ2-3	NA	TRBV18	NA	CASSPEAGSTDTQYF	TGTGCCAGCTCACCCGAGGCGGGGAGCACAGATACGCAGTATTTT
TRBJ2-3	NA	TRBV4-2	TRBD2	CASSRRLAAEGKQYF	TGTGCCAGCAGCCGGAGACTAGCGGCCGAGGGAAAGCAGTATTTT
TRBJ2-4	few	TRBV5-6	TRBD2	CASSPGTSWGRPFLAKNIQYF	TGTGCCAGCAGCCCAGGGACTAGCTGGGGCCGTCCCTTTCTAGCCAAAAACATTCAGTACTTC
TRBJ2-3	NA	TRBV9	TRBD2	CASNYRGGDTQYF	TGTGCCAGCAACTATCGGGGAGGGGATACGCAGTATTTT
TRBJ2-7	NA	TRBV11-3	NA	CASSWSQIIRNEQYF	TGTGCCAGCAGCTGGTCGCAGATAATTCGTAACGAGCAGTACTTC
TRBJ2-4	few	TRBV10-3	TRBD2	CAISDPLAGGDIQYF	TGTGCCATCAGTGACCCATTAGCGGGTGGGGACATTCAGTACTTC
TRBJ1-5	NA	TRBV6-5	NA	CASSSTSPNEPQHF	TGTGCCAGCAGTTCCACTAGCCCTAACGAGCCCCAGCATTTT
TRBJ2-1	many	TRBV5-1	TRBD2	CASSSSGAGYNEQFF	TGCGCCAGCAGCTCTAGCGGGGCTGGCTACAATGAGCAGTTCTTC
TRBJ1-5	NA	TRBV20-1	NA	CSAREKSYSNQPQHF	TGCAGTGCTAGAGAGAAATCATATAGCAATCAGCCCCAGCATTTT
TRBJ2-1	many	TRBV5-1	NA	CASSLDPSSYNEQFF	TGCGCCAGCAGCTTGGACCCGAGCTCCTACAATGAGCAGTTCTTC
TRBJ2-5	NA	TRBV4-1	TRBD2	CASSQSPGGAVQETQYF	TGCGCCAGCAGCCAATCTCCGGGGGGGGCTGTCCAAGAGACCCAGTACTTC
TRBJ2-7	few	TRBV28	NA	CASSLRQGRNFYEQYF	TGTGCCAGCAGTTTACGGCAGGGTAGGAACTTCTACGAGCAGTACTTC
TRBJ2-5	few	TRBV12-3/TRBV12-4	NA	CASSSRGTGETQYF	TGTGCCAGCAGTTCGAGGGGGACGGGGGAGACCCAGTACTTC
TRBJ2-5	NA	TRBV10-3	NA	CAISGGLPGNQETQYF	TGTGCCATCAGTGGGGGACTTCCAGGGAATCAAGAGACCCAGTACTTC
TRBJ1-2	NA	TRBV12-3/TRBV12-4	NA	CASSPDSRYGYTF	TGTGCCAGCAGTCCGGACAGCCGCTATGGCTACACCTTC
TRBJ1-1	many	TRBV28	NA	CASSFPKGGNTEAFF	TGTGCCAGCAGTTTCCCCAAGGGCGGGAACACTGAAGCTTTCTTT
TRBJ2-4	NA	TRBV6-5	NA	CASSYSRGAKNIQYF	TGTGCCAGCAGTTACTCTCGTGGGGCCAAAAACATTCAGTACTTC
TRBJ1-1	many	TRBV29-1	NA	CSVRLGITEAFF	TGCAGCGTTAGACTGGGAATCACTGAAGCTTTCTTT
TRBJ1-6	few	TRBV14	NA	CASRPVNSPLHF	TGTGCCAGCAGACCCGTTAATTCACCCCTCCACTTT
TRBJ2-3	NA	TRBV12-3/TRBV12-4	TRBD2	CASSPEREGLIGTDTQYF	TGTGCCAGCAGCCCCGAGCGGGAGGGCCTCATTGGAACAGATACGCAGTATTTT
TRBJ2-5	few	TRBV10-3	NA	CAISESGSTSAQYF	TGTGCCATCAGTGAGAGCGGCTCAACTAGTGCCCAGTACTTC
TRBJ1-1	few	TRBV27	TRBD1	CASSFTGGFANTEAFF	TGTGCCAGCAGTTTTACAGGGGGGTTCGCGAACACTGAAGCTTTCTTT
TRBJ2-5	NA	TRBV12-3/TRBV12-4	TRBD2	CASKNSGAFQETQYF	TGTGCCAGCAAGAATAGCGGGGCTTTCCAAGAGACCCAGTACTTC
TRBJ2-1	many	TRBV20-1	TRBD2	CSARDQDKGLAGYEQFF	TGCAGTGCTAGAGACCAGGACAAGGGACTAGCGGGTTATGAGCAGTTCTTC
TRBJ2-2	many	TRBV5-1	NA	CASSWGTANTGELFF	TGCGCCAGCAGCTGGGGAACCGCGAACACCGGGGAGCTGTTTTTT
TRBJ2-7	many	TRBV20-1	TRBD1	CSASRQGYEQYF	TGCAGTGCTAGTCGACAGGGCTACGAGCAGTACTTC
TRBJ1-5	few	TRBV28	NA	CASSFPGWYSNQPQHF	TGTGCCAGCAGTTTCCCCGGATGGTATAGCAATCAGCCCCAGCATTTT
TRBJ1-1	many	TRBV7-8	NA	CASTGRGTEAFF	TGTGCCAGCACCGGCAGAGGAACTGAAGCTTTCTTT
TRBJ2-4	NA	TRBV28	NA	CASTPGGHAKNIQYF	TGTGCCAGCACTCCGGGGGGCCACGCCAAAAACATTCAGTACTTC
TRBJ1-2	few	TRBV6-1	NA	CASRPGRGGLRATDGYTF	TGTGCCAGCAGGCCCGGGAGGGGAGGTTTAAGGGCTACGGATGGCTACACCTTC
TRBJ2-6	NA	TRBV10-1	NA	CASSDGGASSGANVLTF	TGCGCCAGCAGTGATGGGGGGGCCAGCTCTGGGGCCAACGTCCTGACTTTC
TRBJ1-1	many	TRBV6-1	NA	CASSELDRPTPAFF	TGTGCCAGCAGTGAACTGGACCGACCCACCCCCGCTTTCTTT
TRBJ2-1	few	TRBV7-2	NA	CASSLGLLSYNEQFF	TGTGCCAGCAGCTTGGGACTCCTCTCCTACAATGAGCAGTTCTTC
TRBJ2-1	few	TRBV25-1	NA	CASSAPTDYYNEQFF	TGTGCCAGCAGTGCCCCAACAGACTACTACAATGAGCAGTTCTTC
TRBJ1-1	many	TRBV29-1	NA	CSGHTGTEAFF	TGCAGCGGGCATACCGGCACTGAAGCTTTCTTT
TRBJ2-1	few	TRBV5-1	NA	CASSPGGDRQFF	TGCGCCAGCAGCCCGGGGGGGGACAGGCAGTTCTTC
TRBJ2-1	NA	TRBV12-3/TRBV12-4	NA	CASSFSHSGNEQFF	TGTGCCAGCAGTTTTTCCCATTCGGGCAATGAGCAGTTCTTC
TRBJ2-1	few	TRBV5-1	TRBD2	CASSPATSGGYNEQFF	TGCGCCAGCAGCCCAGCGACTAGCGGTGGCTACAATGAGCAGTTCTTC
TRBJ2-1	many	TRBV7-8	NA	CASLVAHSSYNEQFF	TGTGCCAGCTTGGTAGCGCATAGCTCCTACAATGAGCAGTTCTTC
TRBJ2-2	few	TRBV10-1	NA	CASSESSRGNTGELFF	TGCGCCAGCAGTGAGTCGAGTAGGGGGAACACCGGGGAGCTGTTTTTT
TRBJ2-1	many	TRBV12-3/TRBV12-4	TRBD2	CASSFLLAGDNEQFF	TGTGCCAGCAGTTTTCTGTTAGCGGGAGACAATGAGCAGTTCTTC
TRBJ2-1	NA	TRBV11-1	TRBD2	CASSLAFGLAGSVDEQFF	TGTGCCAGCAGCTTAGCTTTCGGACTAGCGGGAAGCGTCGATGAGCAGTTCTTC
TRBJ2-3	NA	TRBV6-5	NA	CAFDMRTDTQYF	TGTGCCTTTGACATGCGCACAGATACGCAGTATTTT